The 21 T cell receptor beta chains given below trace back to one sample, sequenced in a study of blood T cell repertoires in COVID-19. The assay was immunoSEQ multiplex PCR, and TCRdb's table has in-frame clones only and misses some. The sample has roughly 250,000 clones; 87% are singletons. The sequenced sample was PBMCs or T cells enriched from blood (not recorded which). The receptors stem from a woman between 25 and 40 years old with acute COVID-19.

This chain links TRBV7-9 with TRBJ1-6; D is undetermined. The CDR3 has 14 residues. Deletions cut 0 bases from V and 12 bases from J, with 12 bases between. Germline CDR1 reads SEHNR; CDR2 reads FQNEAQ (reference sequence). The CDR3 reads CASSLAGIGEPLHF. CDR3 DNA: TGTGCCAGCAGCTTAGCGGGGATCGGGGAACCCCTCCACTTT.

The chain is built from TRBV10-3 and TRBJ1-2; 9 positions agree with TRBD1. CDR3 length equals 15 residues. Looked up from germline, CDR1 is ENHRY and CDR2 is SYGVKD. After removal of 6 bases from V and 0 bases from J, the junction contained 5 bases not matched to a gene. DNA of the CDR3: TGTGCCATCAGAAGGACAGGGGAAGCTAACTATGGCTACACCTTC. This codes for CAIRRTGEANYGYTF.

A single count supports this clone. At one of its ends the junction is not consistent with the germline gene, which may arise from a read error. The chain links TRBV7-7 to TRBJ2-7, with a weak D call TRBD1 (6 bases). The V gene's germline CDR1 is SSHAT and CDR2 FNYEAQ (reference sequence). CDR3 size: 16 residues. The CDR3 bases are TGTGCTAGCAGCTTTAATCTCGACCAGGGGACCTACGAGCAGTACTTC. This codes for CASSFNLDQGTYEQYF.

This sequence joins TRBV19 and TRBJ1-4; D unclear. Germline V gene sequence: CDR1 LNHDA, CDR2 SQIVND (reference sequence). CDR3 length: 13 residues. Trimming removed 0 bases at V and 7 bases at J, with 6 bases between. CDR3 nucleotides: TGTGCCAGTAGTATAGATCAGGCTGAAAAACTGTTTTTT. It specifies CASSIDQAEKLFF.

The chain uses TRBV5-1 and TRBJ2-3; 11 nucleotides match TRBD1. Germline V gives CDR1 SGHRS, CDR2 YFSETQ. V gave up 0 bases and J gave up 6 bases; unmatched junction bases: 6. The length of the CDR3 is 16 residues. The DNA of the CDR3 is TGCGCCAGCAGCTTGGATTGGACAGGGGGCAAGGATACGCAGTATTTT. Its translation is CASSLDWTGGKDTQYF.

The V call is TRBV19, the J call TRBJ1-1; D remains ambiguous. This CDR3 is 11 amino acids long. Germline values: CDR1 LNHDA, CDR2 SQIVND (reference sequence). Trimming cost V 6 bases and J 5 bases, with 7 bases left between them. The CDR3 here is CASRAGTEAFF. The CDR3 region has the DNA TGTGCCAGTAGGGCGGGAACTGAAGCTTTCTTT.

The chain employs TRBV9 and TRBJ2-1; possibly TRBD2 for D (5 bases). Germline assignment: CDR1 SGDLS and CDR2 YYNGEE. This CDR3 comprises 15 residues. The V and J ends lost 2 bases and 9 bases respectively, with 18 bases between them. The chain's CDR3 is CASSVLREPNGEQFF. CDR3 in DNA: TGTGCCAGCAGCGTTCTCCGGGAACCAAACGGTGAGCAGTTCTTC.

The chain carries TRBV19 and TRBJ1-4; no reliable D call. Between the trimmed V and J ends, which lost 5 bases and 7 bases, there was a span of 17 bases. Per the germline V gene, CDR1 is LNHDA and CDR2 is SQIVND (reference sequence). The CDR3 length is 15 residues. In nucleotides, the CDR3 is TGTGCCAGTAGTGGGCGGATCACCGGAGGTGAAAAACTGTTTTTT. Translating it yields CASSGRITGGEKLFF.

In this sample, this clone turned up a few times. The CDR3 reads CASSQGTGTGGSGELFF. CDR3 DNA: TGTGCCAGCAGCCAAGGTACCGGGACAGGGGGCAGCGGGGAGCTGTTTTTT. The chain has TRBV3-1 (or the pseudogene TRBV3-2) and TRBJ2-2, with 12 bases that match TRBD1. V was clipped by 1 base and J by 7 bases; unmatched bases: 7. CDR1 is LGHDT, CDR2 YNNKEL, per germline (reference sequence). The length of the CDR3 is 17 residues.

V is TRBV5-5 and J is TRBJ1-2; D is perhaps TRBD1 (6 bases). Germline assignment: CDR1 SGHKS and CDR2 YYEKEE (reference sequence). The CDR3 is 13 residues long. Trimming stripped 3 bases from V and 3 bases from J, with 9 bases between. DNA for the CDR3: TGTGCCAGCAGCTCAAGACAGGACTATGGCTACACCTTC. Its protein is CASSSRQDYGYTF.

V and J are TRBV7-9 and TRBJ2-5, with 9 bases fitting TRBD2. The CDR3 is 14 residues long. J was trimmed by 5 bases and V by 2 bases; bases with no gene match: 3. The germline CDR1 and CDR2 sequences are SEHNR and FQNEAQ (reference sequence). The CDR3 here is CASSLLAGWETQYF. The CDR3 DNA sequence: TGTGCCAGCAGCTTACTAGCGGGATGGGAGACCCAGTACTTC.

The rearrangement joins TRBV11-3 to TRBJ2-1; 7 positions match TRBD2. The CDR3 is 17 amino acids. From germline, CDR1 is SGHNT and CDR2 YENEEA. After removal of 5 bases from V and 0 bases from J, the junction contained 10 bases not matched to a gene. The CDR3 DNA follows: TGTGCCAGCAGCCCGTCTAGCGGTTCGACCTCCTACAATGAGCAGTTCTTC. Its translation: CASSPSSGSTSYNEQFF.

The chain links TRBV28 to TRBJ2-4, with a weak D call TRBD2 (6 bases). Germline V gene data show CDR1 as MDHEN and CDR2 as SYDVKM. Trimming pared 3 bases from V and 0 bases from J, leaving 9 bases between. CDR3 length equals 15 residues. Here the CDR3 reads CASSFGGKAKNIQYF. The CDR3 DNA reads as TGTGCCAGCAGTTTCGGAGGGAAAGCCAAAAACATTCAGTACTTC.

This sequence joins TRBV30 and TRBJ1-4; TRBD1 agrees at 9 bases. CDR3 size: 14 residues. CDR1 GTSNPN and CDR2 SVGIG come from the germline V gene (reference sequence). V gave up 5 bases and J gave up 0 bases; unmatched junction bases: 1. The CDR3 nucleotides are TGTGCCTGGGGACAGGGGCCAACTAATGAAAAACTGTTTTTT. Residues: CAWGQGPTNEKLFF. Complete variable domain (other parts from reference TRBV30 and TRBJ1-4): SQTIHQWPATLVQPVGSPLSLECTVEGTSNPNLYWYRQAAGRGLQLLFYSVGIGQISSEVPQNLSASRPQDRQFILSSKKLLLSDSGFYLCAWGQGPTNEKLFFGSGTQLSVL.

This chain connects TRBV28 to TRBJ1-1; 7 nucleotides line up with TRBD1. The CDR3 consists of 14 residues. Germline V gene lookup returns CDR1 MDHEN and CDR2 SYDVKM. Trimming took 6 bases from V and 0 from J; bases not matched to a gene: 4. The CDR3 nucleotides read TGTGCCAGCAGCCTCGGGACAGTGAACACTGAAGCTTTCTTT. Residues: CASSLGTVNTEAFF.

The chain employs TRBV6-5 and TRBJ1-5, with D hard to call. Germline assignment: CDR1 MNHEY and CDR2 SVGAGI. V was pared by 7 bases and J by 2 bases, with 6 bases between. CDR3 size: 12 residues. The CDR3 region has the DNA TGTGCCAGCAATCATGGCAATCAGCCCCAGCATTTT. This gives the protein CASNHGNQPQHF.

The rearrangement joins TRBV5-4 to TRBJ1-1; TRBD1 matches 7 bases. In germline, CDR1 is SGHNT, CDR2 YYREEE (reference sequence). V lost 4 bases and J lost 8; bases outside the gene matches: 11. The CDR3 contains 14 residues. The CDR3 nucleotides are TGTGCCAGCAGCGCAAAAGTAGGGGGCGGAGAAGCTTTCTTT. Translated, it gives CASSAKVGGGEAFF.

The gene calls are TRBV28 and TRBJ2-7, with D tentatively TRBD1 (7 bases). The CDR3 loop spans 14 amino acids. The V gene lost 1 base and the J gene lost 7 bases, with 14 bases spanning the gap. Germline V gene lookup returns CDR1 MDHEN and CDR2 SYDVKM. CDR3 sequence: CASSLSRQGGEQYF. The CDR3 nucleotides are TGTGCCAGCAGTTTATCAAGACAGGGAGGTGAGCAGTACTTC.

V usage is TRBV3-1 (or the pseudogene TRBV3-2) and J usage is TRBJ1-1; TRBD1 aligns across 9 bases. V lost 0 bases and J lost 5; bases outside the gene matches: 1. From germline, CDR1 is LGHDT and CDR2 YNNKEL (reference sequence). The CDR3 length is 14 residues. Here the CDR3 reads CASSQEGQGTEAFF. The CDR3 nucleotides read TGTGCCAGCAGCCAAGAGGGACAGGGAACTGAAGCTTTCTTT.

V gene TRBV7-9 combines with J gene TRBJ1-2, with 9 bases fitting TRBD1. There are 14 residues in the CDR3. V lost 3 bases, J lost 10 bases, and 9 bases stayed unmatched. CDR1 is SEHNR and CDR2 is FQNEAQ in the germline V gene (reference sequence). CDR3 amino acids: CASSFTGTGLSYTF. CDR3 in DNA: TGTGCCAGCAGCTTTACCGGGACAGGGCTTTCCTACACCTTC.

The V call is TRBV24-1, the J call TRBJ2-5; 9 nucleotides agree with TRBD1. The CDR3 length is 14 residues. Per germline, CDR1 KGHDR and CDR2 SFDVKD. V shed 6 bases and J 4 bases; nucleotides not matched to a gene: 5. CDR3 sequence reads: CATSPGTGSETQYF. CDR3 in DNA: TGTGCCACCAGTCCTGGGACAGGGTCAGAGACCCAGTACTTC.